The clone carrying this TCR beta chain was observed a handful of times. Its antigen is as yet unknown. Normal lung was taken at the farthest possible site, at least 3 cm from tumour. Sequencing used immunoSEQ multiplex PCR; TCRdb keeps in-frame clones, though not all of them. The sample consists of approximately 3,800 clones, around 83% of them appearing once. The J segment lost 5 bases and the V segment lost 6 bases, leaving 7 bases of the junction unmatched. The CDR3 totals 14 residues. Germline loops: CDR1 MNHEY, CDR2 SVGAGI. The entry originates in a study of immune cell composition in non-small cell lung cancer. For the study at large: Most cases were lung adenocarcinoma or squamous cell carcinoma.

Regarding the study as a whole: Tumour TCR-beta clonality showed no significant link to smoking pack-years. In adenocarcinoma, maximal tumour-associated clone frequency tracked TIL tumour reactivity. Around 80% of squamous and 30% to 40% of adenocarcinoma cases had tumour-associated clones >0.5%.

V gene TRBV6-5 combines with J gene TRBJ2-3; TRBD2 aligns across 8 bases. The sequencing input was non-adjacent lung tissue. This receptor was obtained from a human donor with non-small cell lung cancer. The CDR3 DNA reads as TGTGCCAGCAGAGAAGCGGGAGTTGGAGATACGCAGTATTTT. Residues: CASREAGVGDTQYF.